This T cell receptor (beta chain) was retrieved from a study of cytomegalovirus exposure and HLA in healthy donors. Trimming shortened V by 7 bases and J by 2 bases, and 9 bases separated the two germline ends. This CDR3 is 14 amino acids long. Germline CDR1 is LNHDA and CDR2 is SQIVND (reference sequence). Findings of the study overall: High specificity and sensitivity for cytomegalovirus status were reported for the classifier.

The PCR used 60 Vbeta and 13 Jbeta primers. Libraries were prepared by immunoSEQ multiplex PCR; TCRdb keeps only in-frame clonotypes and omits some of them. The sample consists of under 130,000 clones, around 67% of them appearing once. To note about this clone: Its antigen is still unknown.

The rearrangement links TRBV19 to TRBJ2-6, with D perhaps matching TRBD2 (5 bases). The receptor's source is a woman aged 45-65 years in good health and CMV-seronegative. Material for sequencing was PBMCs. CDR3 DNA: TGTGCCAGTACACGGGGAGCTGGGGCCAACGTCCTGACTTTC. It yields the protein CASTRGAGANVLTF.